Described below is a single T cell receptor (beta chain) sequence and its context. The antigen is undetermined. This record comes from a study of CD8+CD57+ T cells in acquired aplastic anemia. Study as a whole: DNA recovered from sorted CD4+ and CD8+ cells had a mean of approximately 3 ug. As sequenced from healthy donors, CD4+ cells averaged roughly 9.9 million reads. Points from the study as a whole: Statistical testing detected no significant gap in CD8+ Simpson's diversity between patients and controls. Patients and controls turned out to have 25 to 35 CD8+ CDR3 sequences in common.

Profiling that covered TCR beta VDJ and CDR3 relied on genomic DNA as its template. TCRdb fed the reads into MiXCR, producing one record per CDR3 protein. The sample includes about 180,000 distinct CDR3 sequences, around half of them seen just once. The CDR3 is 15 residues long. Unmatched junction bases numbered 12, after V lost 4 bases and J lost 9 bases. The V gene's germline CDR1 is KGHDR and CDR2 SFDVKD. This rearrangement joins TRBV24-1 to TRBJ2-5; 8 bases line up with TRBD1. Sequencing input: sorted CD4+, CD8+, or CD8+CD57+ T cells (not recorded which) from PBMCs. This TCR came from a human donor in good health. The CDR3 protein is CATSDNQGANQPQYF. CDR3 DNA sequence: TGTGCCACCAGTGACAATCAGGGGGCCAATCAGCCCCAGTACTTC.